The sequence of this TCR beta chain was determined in a study of blood T cell repertoires in COVID-19. Looking at the study overall: From the United States, Italy and Spain came samples of acute and convalescent COVID-19.

Seattle patients were enrolled during active infection and followed longitudinally. Assay used: immunoSEQ multiplex PCR; TCRdb lists only in-frame clones, some missing. Of around 230,000 clones in the sample, about nine tenths were seen once. This clone was detected a few times. This CDR3 comprises 13 residues. Germline V gene data show CDR1 as SGHTA and CDR2 as FQGTGA. V was shortened by 5 bases and J by 7 bases, with 11 bases between the two germline ends. The material sequenced was peripheral blood. The rearrangement uses TRBV7-3 and TRBJ2-2; D remains unclear. The TCR originated in a man aged 45-60 years with COVID-19, enrolled during active disease. In DNA, the CDR3 is TGTGCCAGCAGCCCTGTGGTGCGCGGGGAGCTGTTTTTT. The encoded protein is CASSPVVRGELFF.